The 8 T cell receptor beta chains listed next were all sequenced from one sample in a study of blood T cell repertoires in COVID-19. Data came from immunoSEQ multiplex PCR; TCRdb stores just in-frame clones and leaves some out. The data show 200,000 to 300,000 clones, approximately 86% seen once. The sequenced material came from PBMCs or T cells enriched from blood (not recorded which). Every receptor here comes from a woman under 40 with acute COVID-19.

This clone was observed a few times. The chain links TRBV11-2 to TRBJ1-6; a possible D gene is TRBD1 (6 bases). The germline V and J ends were trimmed by 2 bases and 7 bases, with 15 bases remaining between them. CDR3 length: 16 residues. Germline V gives CDR1 SGHAT, CDR2 FQNNGV. The CDR3, as DNA: TGTGCCAGCAGCTTATATATCCAGGGGTCCAATTCACCCCTCCACTTT. This translates into CASSLYIQGSNSPLHF.

V and J are TRBV10-1 and TRBJ2-1, with TRBD2 identical over 12 bases. The V and J ends lost 6 bases and 6 bases, in that order; junction bases with no gene match: 6. The CDR3 extends over 15 amino acids. Germline assignment: CDR1 WNHNN and CDR2 SYGVQD (reference sequence). CDR3 loop: CASSWTSGAINEQFF. The CDR3 nucleotides read TGCGCCAGCAGCTGGACTAGCGGGGCCATCAATGAGCAGTTCTTC.

This clone was counted between two and nine times. The gene calls are TRBV3-1 (or the pseudogene TRBV3-2) and TRBJ1-6, with D tentatively TRBD1 (6 bases). The V end lost 1 base, the J end lost 8 bases, and 12 bases lay between the germline ends. CDR3 size: 15 residues. The V gene's germline CDR1 is LGHDT and CDR2 YNNKEL (reference sequence). CDR3 in amino acids: CASSQVGRGYSPLHF. The CDR3 bases are TGTGCCAGCAGCCAAGTTGGCAGGGGTTATTCACCCCTCCACTTT.

This rearrangement joins TRBV9 to TRBJ1-1; D remains unclear. Germline V gene lookup returns CDR1 SGDLS and CDR2 YYNGEE. The CDR3 totals 15 residues. V gave up 0 bases and J gave up 0 bases, with 9 bases separating them. This chain's CDR3 is CASSVGGLMNTEAFF. The CDR3 region has the DNA TGTGCCAGCAGCGTAGGAGGACTGATGAACACTGAAGCTTTCTTT.

This clone occurred once. The chain has TRBV19 and TRBJ1-5; D gene unclear. From germline, CDR1 is LNHDA and CDR2 SQIVND (reference sequence). Trimming took 2 bases from V and 0 from J, leaving 8 bases between them. The CDR3 contains 15 residues. CDR3 region: CASSIYGVSNQPQHF. CDR3 DNA: TGTGCCAGTAGTATATACGGGGTTAGCAATCAGCCCCAGCATTTT.

The chain joins TRBV27 to TRBJ1-4; the D gene is possibly TRBD1 (5 bases). The CDR3 runs 14 residues. From germline, CDR1 is MNHEY and CDR2 SMNVEV (reference sequence). Trimming stripped 5 bases from V and 7 bases from J, with 14 bases between. CDR3 coding DNA: TGTGCCAGCAGTCCGACAGAAGCTAGTGAAAAACTGTTTTTT. This codes for CASSPTEASEKLFF.

The CDR3 DNA is TGTGCCAGCAGCTCACCGTCCAGAACCTACGAGCAGTACTTC. Its translation is CASSSPSRTYEQYF. This chain links TRBV9 with TRBJ2-7; D gene uncertain. Trimming took 4 bases from V and 2 from J, leaving 13 bases between them. This CDR3 has 14 residues. Per the germline V gene, CDR1 is SGDLS and CDR2 is YYNGEE. The variable domain in full, completed from reference TRBV9 and TRBJ2-7, reads DSGVTQTPKHLITATGQRVTLRCSPRSGDLSVYWYQQSLDQGLQFLIQYYNGEERAKGNILERFSAQQFPDLHSELNLSSLELGDSALYFCASSSPSRTYEQYFGPGTRLTVT.

The V and J genes are TRBV10-1 and TRBJ2-2; weak D call: TRBD2 (5 bases). Germline lookup yields CDR1 WNHNN and CDR2 SYGVQD (reference sequence). The CDR3 totals 13 residues. The ends were cut back, 6 bases at V and 4 bases at J, with 9 bases in the middle. The CDR3 loop is CASRPTSTGELFF. Written as DNA, the CDR3 is TGCGCCAGCAGACCAACTAGCACCGGGGAGCTGTTTTTT.